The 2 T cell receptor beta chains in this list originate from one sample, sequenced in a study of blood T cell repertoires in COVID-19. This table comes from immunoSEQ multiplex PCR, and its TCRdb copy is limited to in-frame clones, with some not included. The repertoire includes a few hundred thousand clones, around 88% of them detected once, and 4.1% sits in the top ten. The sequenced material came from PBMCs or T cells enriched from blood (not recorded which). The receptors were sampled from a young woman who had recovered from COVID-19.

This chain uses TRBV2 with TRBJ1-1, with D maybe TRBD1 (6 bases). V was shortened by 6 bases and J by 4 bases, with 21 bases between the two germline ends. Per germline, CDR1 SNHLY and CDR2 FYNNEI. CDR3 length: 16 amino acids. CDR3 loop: CASRRGTGYSGTEAFF. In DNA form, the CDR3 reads TGTGCCAGCAGGAGGGGAACAGGGTACTCAGGCACTGAAGCTTTCTTT.

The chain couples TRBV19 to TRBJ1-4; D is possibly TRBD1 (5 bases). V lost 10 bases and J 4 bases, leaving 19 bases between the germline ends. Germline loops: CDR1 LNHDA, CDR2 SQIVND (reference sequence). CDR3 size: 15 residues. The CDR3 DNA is TGTGCCAACCATTTAGGGGTTGGTGATAATGAAAAACTGTTTTTT. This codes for CANHLGVGDNEKLFF.